The 29 T cell receptor beta chains below were found in one sample sequenced in a study. TCRdb called the 5' RACE reads again in MiXCR, with one record for every CDR3 protein. The table records around 52,000 distinct CDR3 sequences, 25% to 30% of them present only once. Sequencing was performed on tumor-infiltrating memory CD4+ T cells sorted from the breast tumor. Subset in this sample: memory CD4+ T cells, CD4+CD45RO+CD25-. These TCRs come from a female donor with breast cancer.

In its sample, this clonotype was seen a few times. The V call is TRBV25-1, the J call TRBJ1-1, with D unresolved. From germline, CDR1 is MGHDK and CDR2 SYGVNS. Deletions cut 3 bases from V and 0 bases from J, with 5 bases between. The CDR3 is 13 amino acids. The chain's CDR3 is CASSDGMNTEAFF. As DNA, the CDR3 is TGTGCCAGCAGTGATGGGATGAACACTGAAGCTTTCTTT.

This clonotype has ten or more counts. The rearrangement links TRBV6-5 to TRBJ1-1; no clear D gene. V was cut by 2 bases and J by 5 bases, with 15 bases left in between. Germline CDR1 and CDR2: MNHEY and SVGAGI. The CDR3 totals 15 residues. CDR3 coding DNA: TGTGCCAGCAGTTACCCCCCAGGACGCAGGACTGAAGCTTTCTTT. Encoded protein: CASSYPPGRRTEAFF.

In this sample, this clonotype turned up a few times. The chain joins TRBV5-5 to TRBJ1-1; 7 positions match TRBD1. The germline V gene encodes CDR1 SGHKS and CDR2 YYEKEE (reference sequence). Unmatched junction bases numbered 3, after V lost 0 bases and J lost 7 bases. The CDR3 loop spans 13 amino acids. The CDR3 DNA sequence: TGTGCCAGCAGCTTGGGGACAGGAAATGAAGCTTTCTTT. This translates into CASSLGTGNEAFF.

This clonotype was seen only a few times. The J gene is TRBJ1-1, the V gene TRBV24-1; no reliable D call. Trimming removed 3 bases from V and 0 bases from J, with 4 bases in between. CDR3 length: 13 amino acids. Germline V gene data show CDR1 as KGHDR and CDR2 as SFDVKD. The CDR3 reads CATSDDMNTEAFF. The CDR3 nucleotides read TGTGCCACCAGTGATGATATGAACACTGAAGCTTTCTTT.

This clonotype was seen more than once but under ten times. V is TRBV10-3 and J is TRBJ1-5; 7 bases fit TRBD1. Germline lookup yields CDR1 ENHRY and CDR2 SYGVKD. The CDR3 runs 15 residues. V was pared by 0 bases and J by 6 bases, with 5 bases of the junction left unmatched. The CDR3 bases are TGTGCCATCAGTGAGTCTATGAGGGGGCCTCAGCCCCAGCATTTT. Translation gives CAISESMRGPQPQHF.

This clonotype was seen a handful of times. The chain employs TRBV5-1 and TRBJ2-7; 7 bases align to TRBD1. Trimming removed 2 bases from V and 2 bases from J; junction bases left unmatched: 4. The CDR3 extends over 14 amino acids. Per the germline V gene, CDR1 is SGHRS and CDR2 is YFSETQ. The CDR3 is CASSFLQGPYEQYF. The CDR3 region has the DNA TGCGCCAGCAGCTTCCTACAGGGGCCCTACGAGCAGTACTTC. Using reference TRBV5-1 and TRBJ2-7 for the parts outside the CDR3, the full variable domain is KAGVTQTPRYLIKTRGQQVTLSCSPISGHRSVSWYQQTPGQGLQFLFEYFSETQRNKGNFPGRFSGRQFSNSRSEMNVSTLELGDSALYLCASSFLQGPYEQYFGPGTRLTVT.

The chain uses TRBV29-1 and TRBJ1-1; D might be TRBD1 (5 bases). The CDR3 sequence is 12 residues long. From germline, CDR1 is SQVTM and CDR2 ANQGSEA. V was trimmed by 7 bases and J by 2 bases, leaving 11 bases between them. CDR3 in DNA: TGCAGCGCCGCGGGGACTAACACTGAAGCTTTCTTT. Amino acids: CSAAGTNTEAFF.

This clonotype was seen at least ten times. The rearrangement uses TRBV29-1 and TRBJ1-5; the match to TRBD1 covers 7 bases. The junction had 8 bases not matched to a gene; V was cut back by 5 bases and J by 4 bases. Germline V gene lookup returns CDR1 SQVTM and CDR2 ANQGSEA. The CDR3 has 14 amino acids. CDR3 DNA sequence: TGCAGCGTTTCTCAGGGGGGCTCTAATCAGCCCCAGCATTTT. The encoded protein is CSVSQGGSNQPQHF.

This clonotype came up many times. The J gene is TRBJ1-5, the V gene TRBV6-2 or TRBV6-3; TRBD1 might be the D (6 bases). Trimming pared 8 bases from V and 4 bases from J, leaving 9 bases between. In germline, CDR1 is MNHEY, CDR2 SVGEGT. This CDR3 contains 12 residues. CDR3 loop: CASLQGNQPQHF. In DNA form, the CDR3 reads TGTGCCAGCTTACAGGGTAATCAGCCCCAGCATTTT.

In regard to this clonotype: Mismatch with germline at one junction end may stem from a read error. The chain combines TRBV7-3 with TRBJ1-2; D call uncertain. This CDR3 spans 14 amino acids. Germline values: CDR1 SGHTA, CDR2 FQGTGA. CDR3 residues: CASSFEGRDYGSTF. The CDR3, as DNA: TGTGCCAGCAGCTTTGAAGGGAGAGACTATGGCTCCACCTTC.

This clonotype was seen only a few times. The chain recombines TRBV7-8 with TRBJ2-2, with a tentative D call TRBD2 (6 bases). Germline CDR1 SGHVS, CDR2 FQNEAQ. The CDR3 sequence is 17 residues long. V was trimmed by 5 bases and J by 2 bases, leaving 18 bases between them. The CDR3 here is CASSLSPGLGNTGELFF. In DNA form, the CDR3 reads TGTGCCAGCAGCCTCAGTCCGGGACTGGGTAACACCGGGGAGCTGTTTTTT.

This clonotype was recorded a few times. The genes are TRBV7-9 and TRBJ2-5; D is perhaps TRBD1 or TRBD2 (5 bases each). V was pared by 0 bases and J by 5 bases, with 10 bases between. Looked up from germline, CDR1 is SEHNR and CDR2 is FQNEAQ (reference sequence). The CDR3 has 14 amino acids. CDR3 DNA: TGTGCCAGCAGCTTAGCATGGGGGAAGGAGACCCAGTACTTC. This gives the protein CASSLAWGKETQYF.

This clonotype appeared a few times. J is TRBJ1-2 and V is TRBV2, with 7 nucleotides matching TRBD1. In germline, CDR1 is SNHLY, CDR2 FYNNEI. The CDR3 consists of 13 residues. V dropped 2 bases and J dropped 5; count of bases not matched to a gene: 2. The CDR3 here is CASSETGQYGYTF. The CDR3 DNA reads as TGTGCCAGCAGTGAAACGGGACAGTATGGCTACACCTTC.

This chain joins TRBV7-9 and TRBJ1-4; D ambiguous. Trimming pared 7 bases from V and 6 bases from J, leaving 18 bases between. CDR1 is SEHNR and CDR2 is FQNEAQ in the germline V gene (reference sequence). The CDR3 is 15 residues long. This CDR3 is CASKRAGPRDEKLFF. For the CDR3, the DNA is TGTGCCAGCAAGCGGGCCGGCCCCCGGGATGAAAAACTGTTTTTT.

The J gene is TRBJ2-3, the V gene TRBV4-2, with TRBD1 matching over 12 bases. Germline V lookup: CDR1 LGHNA, CDR2 YNFKEQ. The V gene end was trimmed by 0 bases and the J gene end by 5 bases; junction bases not matched to a gene: 12. This CDR3 contains 19 residues. CDR3 sequence reads: CASSQEGDRDRGQRDTQYF. Written as DNA, the CDR3 is TGTGCCAGCAGCCAAGAAGGGGACCGGGACAGGGGGCAGAGAGATACGCAGTATTTT.

The chain uses TRBV4-3 and TRBJ1-2; the match to TRBD1 covers 8 bases. The CDR3 sequence is 14 residues long. Germline lookup yields CDR1 LGHNA and CDR2 YSLEER. V lost 2 bases to trimming and J lost 7 bases; unmatched junction nucleotides: 6. CDR3 sequence reads: CASSQQTGEGGYTF. Here the CDR3 DNA reads TGCGCCAGCAGCCAACAGACAGGGGAGGGTGGCTACACCTTC.

This clonotype appeared a few times. CDR3 DNA sequence: TGCGCCAGCAACGGGAGGGCGGGAGAGACCCAGTACTTC. Translated: CASNGRAGETQYF. The chain is built from TRBV5-1 and TRBJ2-5; 8 bases map to TRBD2. Germline trimming cut 6 bases from V and 4 bases from J; bases unmatched to any gene: 5. CDR1 is SGHRS, CDR2 YFSETQ, per germline. This CDR3 has 13 residues.

V usage is TRBV5-6 and J usage is TRBJ1-4, with TRBD1 identical over 7 bases. The CDR3 is made up of 14 amino acids. CDR1 is SGHDT, CDR2 YYEEEE, per germline. V lost 2 bases and J lost 5; bases outside the gene matches: 3. Here the CDR3 reads CASSFQDRNEKLFF. The CDR3 bases are TGTGCCAGCAGCTTCCAGGACAGGAATGAAAAACTGTTTTTT.

This clonotype appeared a few times. In DNA, the CDR3 is TGCGCCAGCAGCCTTCTAGCAAGGACTAGCGGTTCCCTGGATACGCAGTATTTT. It encodes CASSLLARTSGSLDTQYF. V gene TRBV5-1 combines with J gene TRBJ2-3; TRBD2 agrees at 10 bases. Germline V gene sequence: CDR1 SGHRS, CDR2 YFSETQ. V dropped 4 bases and J dropped 6; count of bases not matched to a gene: 17. The CDR3 runs 18 residues.

This chain links TRBV5-1 with TRBJ2-5; 9 bases line up with TRBD1. With V trimmed by 0 bases and J by 5 bases, 5 bases remained unmatched. The CDR3 has 15 amino acids. From germline, CDR1 is SGHRS and CDR2 YFSETQ. CDR3 DNA sequence: TGCGCCAGCAGCTTGGGGGACAGGGCCTTGGAGACCCAGTACTTC. Its protein is CASSLGDRALETQYF.

Concerning this clonotype: The junction shows a germline mismatch at one end, possibly a read error. J is TRBJ2-1 and V is TRBV18, with D maybe TRBD2 (6 bases). The germline V gene has CDR1 KGHSH and CDR2 LQKENI. This CDR3 region has 15 residues. The CDR3 here is CDSSTRGSSYNEQFF. Here the CDR3 DNA reads TGTGACAGCTCAACGCGGGGCAGCTCCTACAATGAGCAGTTCTTC.

The chain carries TRBV20-1 and TRBJ1-2, with 8 bases identical to TRBD1. This CDR3 has 14 amino acids. The germline gives CDR1 DFQATT, CDR2 SNEGSKA (reference sequence). J lost 3 bases, V lost 6 bases, and 9 bases had no gene match. The CDR3 sequence: CSAEGTGYHYGYTF. CDR3 sequence (DNA): TGCAGTGCGGAGGGGACAGGCTACCACTATGGCTACACCTTC.

The chain carries TRBV5-1 and TRBJ1-3; tentatively, D is TRBD1 (5 bases). The CDR3 has 14 amino acids. Trimming shortened V by 4 bases and J by 8 bases, and 16 bases separated the two germline ends. Looked up from germline, CDR1 is SGHRS and CDR2 is YFSETQ. The CDR3 DNA reads TGCGCCAGCAGCCCAGTCACAGGAGGAGACACCATATATTTT. This translates into CASSPVTGGDTIYF.

The chain has TRBV5-1 and TRBJ1-2, with 8 nucleotides matching TRBD1. Unmatched junction bases numbered 10, after V lost 4 bases and J lost 8 bases. Germline V CDR1 and CDR2: SGHRS, YFSETQ. The length of the CDR3 is 14 residues. The CDR3 loop is CASSARTGFGGYTF. CDR3 coding DNA: TGCGCCAGCAGCGCCCGGACAGGGTTCGGGGGCTACACCTTC.

This clonotype was detected only a few times. The chain has TRBV20-1 and TRBJ1-5; D gene unclear. V dropped 6 bases and J dropped 2 bases, with 11 bases sitting between them. The CDR3 has 13 residues. CDR1 is DFQATT, CDR2 SNEGSKA, per germline (reference sequence). The CDR3 sequence is CSASGGGNQPQHF. The CDR3 DNA reads TGCAGTGCATCAGGCGGGGGCAATCAGCCCCAGCATTTT.

In this sample, this clonotype is large. The rearrangement joins TRBV7-2 to TRBJ2-5; 12 bases line up with TRBD2. V gave up 5 bases and J gave up 7 bases; unmatched junction bases: 5. The CDR3 covers 14 residues. Per germline, CDR1 SGHTA and CDR2 FQGNSA. Here the CDR3 DNA reads TGTGCCAGCAGCCCGACGACTAGCGGGAGGACCCAGTACTTC. As protein: CASSPTTSGRTQYF.

This clonotype was seen a few times. CDR3 region: CASSDSGRAGETQYF. CDR3 sequence (DNA): TGTGCCAGCAGTGACAGCGGGAGGGCAGGGGAGACCCAGTACTTC. The chain links TRBV6-1 to TRBJ2-5; the match to TRBD2 covers 10 bases. The CDR3 runs 15 residues. With V trimmed by 3 bases and J by 5 bases, 6 bases remained unmatched. Germline CDR1 reads MNHNS; CDR2 reads SASEGT.

The V gene is TRBV2, the J gene TRBJ2-3, with D perhaps matching TRBD2 (5 bases). The CDR3 has 12 amino acids. V lost 8 bases, J lost 3 bases, and 9 bases lay in between. Germline CDR1 and CDR2: SNHLY and FYNNEI. CDR3 bases: TGTGCCAGCGGGAGCTTAACAGATACGCAGTATTTT. This encodes CASGSLTDTQYF.

This clonotype was observed at least ten times. The genes are TRBV7-2 and TRBJ1-5; 10 nucleotides line up with TRBD1. The germline V gene encodes CDR1 SGHTA and CDR2 FQGNSA. This CDR3 has 13 amino acids. V dropped 5 bases and J dropped 7; count of bases not matched to a gene: 2. The CDR3 DNA is TGTGCCAGCAGCACGACAGGGGGCCAGCCCCAGCATTTT. Protein sequence: CASSTTGGQPQHF.